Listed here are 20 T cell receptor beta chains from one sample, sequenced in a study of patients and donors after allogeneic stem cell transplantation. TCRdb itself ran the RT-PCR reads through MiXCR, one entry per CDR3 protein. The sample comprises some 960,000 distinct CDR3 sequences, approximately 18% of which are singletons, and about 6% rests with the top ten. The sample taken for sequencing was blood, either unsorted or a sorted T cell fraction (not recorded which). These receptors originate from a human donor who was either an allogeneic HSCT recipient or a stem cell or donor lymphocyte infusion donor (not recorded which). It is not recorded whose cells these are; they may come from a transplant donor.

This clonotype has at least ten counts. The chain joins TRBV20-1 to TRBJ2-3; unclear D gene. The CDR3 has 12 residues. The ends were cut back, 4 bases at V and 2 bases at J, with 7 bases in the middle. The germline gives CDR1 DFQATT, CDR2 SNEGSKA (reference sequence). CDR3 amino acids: CSAKKTTDTQYF. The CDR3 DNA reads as TGCAGTGCTAAAAAGACCACAGATACGCAGTATTTT.

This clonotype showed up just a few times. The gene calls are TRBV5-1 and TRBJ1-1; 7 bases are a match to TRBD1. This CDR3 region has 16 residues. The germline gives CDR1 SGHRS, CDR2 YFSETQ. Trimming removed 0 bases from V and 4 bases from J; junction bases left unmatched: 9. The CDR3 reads CASSLDSRGIRTEAFF. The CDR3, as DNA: TGCGCCAGCAGCTTGGACAGCAGGGGGATTCGCACTGAAGCTTTCTTT.

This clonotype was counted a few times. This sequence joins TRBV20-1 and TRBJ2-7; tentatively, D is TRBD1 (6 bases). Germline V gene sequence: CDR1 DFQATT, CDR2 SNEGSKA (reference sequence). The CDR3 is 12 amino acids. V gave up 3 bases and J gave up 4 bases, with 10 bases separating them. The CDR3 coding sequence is TGCAGTGCTAGCCCGCAGGGGTACGAGCAGTACTTC. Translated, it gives CSASPQGYEQYF.

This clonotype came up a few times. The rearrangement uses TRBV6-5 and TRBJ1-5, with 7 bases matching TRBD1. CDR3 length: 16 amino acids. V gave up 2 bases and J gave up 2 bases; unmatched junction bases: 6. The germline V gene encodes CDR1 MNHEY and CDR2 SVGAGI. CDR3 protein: CASSYPPGGGNQPQHF. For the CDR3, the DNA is TGTGCCAGCAGTTACCCTCCAGGGGGAGGCAATCAGCCCCAGCATTTT.

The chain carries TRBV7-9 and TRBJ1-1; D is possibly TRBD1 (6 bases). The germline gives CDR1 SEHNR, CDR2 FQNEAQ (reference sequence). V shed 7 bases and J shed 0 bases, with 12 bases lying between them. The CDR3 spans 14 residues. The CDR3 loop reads CASTVDRLNTEAFF. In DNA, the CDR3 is TGTGCCAGCACCGTGGACAGATTGAACACTGAAGCTTTCTTT.

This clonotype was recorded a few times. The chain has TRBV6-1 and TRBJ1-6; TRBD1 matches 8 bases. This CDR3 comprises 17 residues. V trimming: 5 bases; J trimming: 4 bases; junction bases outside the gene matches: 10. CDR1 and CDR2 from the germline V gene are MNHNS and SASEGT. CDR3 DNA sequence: TGTGCCAGCAGTCCTTATTCCGGGACAGGATATAATTCACCCCTCCACTTT. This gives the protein CASSPYSGTGYNSPLHF.

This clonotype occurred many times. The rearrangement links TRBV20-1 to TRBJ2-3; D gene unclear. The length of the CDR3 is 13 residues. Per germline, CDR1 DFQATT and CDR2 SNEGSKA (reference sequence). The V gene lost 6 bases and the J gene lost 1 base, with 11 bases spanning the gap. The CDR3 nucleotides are TGCAGTGCAGGCCAAACAGGCACAGATACGCAGTATTTT. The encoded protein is CSAGQTGTDTQYF.

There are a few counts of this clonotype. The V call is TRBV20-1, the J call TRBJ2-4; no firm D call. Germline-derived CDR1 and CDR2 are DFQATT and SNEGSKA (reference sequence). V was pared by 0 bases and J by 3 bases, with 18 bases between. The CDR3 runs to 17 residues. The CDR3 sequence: CSARDLVGRNVKNIQYF. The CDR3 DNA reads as TGCAGTGCTAGAGATCTGGTCGGGCGGAATGTCAAAAACATTCAGTACTTC.

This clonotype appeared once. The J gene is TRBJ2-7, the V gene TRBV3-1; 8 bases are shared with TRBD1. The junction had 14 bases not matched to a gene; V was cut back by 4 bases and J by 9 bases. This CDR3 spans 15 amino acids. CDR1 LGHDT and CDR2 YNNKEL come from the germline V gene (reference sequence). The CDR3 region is CASSPRDRREDRQYF. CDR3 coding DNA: TGTGCCAGCAGCCCCCGGGACAGGCGAGAAGATCGGCAGTACTTC.

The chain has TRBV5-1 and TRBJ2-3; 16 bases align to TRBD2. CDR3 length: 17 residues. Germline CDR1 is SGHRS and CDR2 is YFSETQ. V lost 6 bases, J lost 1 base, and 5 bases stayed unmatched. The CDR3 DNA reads TGCGCCAGCACTCCGGGACTAGCGGGAGGGGGCACAGATACGCAGTATTTT. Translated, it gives CASTPGLAGGGTDTQYF.

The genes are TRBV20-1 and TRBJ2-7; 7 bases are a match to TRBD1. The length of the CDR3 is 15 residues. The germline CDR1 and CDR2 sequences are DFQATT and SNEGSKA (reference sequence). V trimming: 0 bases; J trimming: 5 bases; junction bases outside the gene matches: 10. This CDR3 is CSARDPIDRVNEQYF. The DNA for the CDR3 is TGCAGTGCTAGAGATCCGATCGACAGGGTAAACGAGCAGTACTTC.

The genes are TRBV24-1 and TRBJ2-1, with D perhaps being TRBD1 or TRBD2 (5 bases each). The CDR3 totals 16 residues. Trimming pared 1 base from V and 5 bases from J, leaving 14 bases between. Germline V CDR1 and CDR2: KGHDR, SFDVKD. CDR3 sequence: CATSDLEAVGDNEQFF. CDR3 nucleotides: TGTGCCACCAGTGATTTAGAAGCGGTAGGGGACAATGAGCAGTTCTTC.

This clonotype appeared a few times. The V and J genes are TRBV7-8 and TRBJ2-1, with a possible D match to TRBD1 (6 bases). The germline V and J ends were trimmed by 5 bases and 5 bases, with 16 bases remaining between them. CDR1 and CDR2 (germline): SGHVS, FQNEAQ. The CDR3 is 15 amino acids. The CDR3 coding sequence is TGTGCCAGCAGCCACCGGCCAGGGGTCCACAATGAGCAGTTCTTC. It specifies CASSHRPGVHNEQFF.

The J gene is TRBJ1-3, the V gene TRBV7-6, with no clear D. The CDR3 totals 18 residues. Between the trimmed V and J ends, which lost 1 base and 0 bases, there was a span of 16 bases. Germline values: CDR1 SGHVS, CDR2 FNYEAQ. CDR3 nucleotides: TGTGCCAGCAGCTTAGGCCATCCGGGGTCTACCTCTGGAAACACCATATATTTT. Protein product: CASSLGHPGSTSGNTIYF.

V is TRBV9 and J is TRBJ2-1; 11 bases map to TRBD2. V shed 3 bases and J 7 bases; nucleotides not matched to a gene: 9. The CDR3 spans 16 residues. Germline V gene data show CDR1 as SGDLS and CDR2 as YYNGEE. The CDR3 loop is CASSGSTSGAGNEQFF. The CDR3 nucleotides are TGTGCCAGCAGCGGCTCGACTAGCGGGGCGGGGAATGAGCAGTTCTTC.

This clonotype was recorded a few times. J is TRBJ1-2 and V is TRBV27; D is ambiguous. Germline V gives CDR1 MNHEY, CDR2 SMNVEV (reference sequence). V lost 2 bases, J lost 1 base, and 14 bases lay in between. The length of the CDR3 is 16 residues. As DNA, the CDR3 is TGTGCCAGCAGTTTAATCCCCGGCCAACATAACTATGGCTACACCTTC. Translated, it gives CASSLIPGQHNYGYTF.

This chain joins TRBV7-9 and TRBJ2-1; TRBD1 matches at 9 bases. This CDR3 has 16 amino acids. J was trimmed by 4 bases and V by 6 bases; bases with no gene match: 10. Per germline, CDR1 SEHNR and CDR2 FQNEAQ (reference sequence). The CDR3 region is CASSPTRTGAYNEQFF. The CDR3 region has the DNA TGTGCCAGCAGTCCAACCCGGACAGGGGCGTACAATGAGCAGTTCTTC.

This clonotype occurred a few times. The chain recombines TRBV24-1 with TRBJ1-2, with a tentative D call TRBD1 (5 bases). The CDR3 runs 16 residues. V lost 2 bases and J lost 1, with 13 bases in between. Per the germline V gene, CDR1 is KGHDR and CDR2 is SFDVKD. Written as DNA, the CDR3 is TGTGCCACCAGTGATTCTCCCGGGACGGATAACTATGGCTACACCTTC. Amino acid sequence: CATSDSPGTDNYGYTF.

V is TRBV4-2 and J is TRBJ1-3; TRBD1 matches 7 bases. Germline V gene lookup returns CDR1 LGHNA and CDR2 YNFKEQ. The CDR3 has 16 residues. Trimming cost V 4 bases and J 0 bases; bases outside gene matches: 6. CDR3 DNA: TGTGCCAGCAGCCCTGGGACAGCCAGCTCTGGAAACACCATATATTTT. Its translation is CASSPGTASSGNTIYF.

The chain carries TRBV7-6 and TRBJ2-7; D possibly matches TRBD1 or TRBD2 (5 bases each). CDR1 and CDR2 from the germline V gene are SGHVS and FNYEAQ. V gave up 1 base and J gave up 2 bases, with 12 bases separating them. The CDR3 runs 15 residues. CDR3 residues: CASSLVRDAAYEQYF. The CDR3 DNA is TGTGCCAGCAGCTTAGTAAGGGACGCCGCCTACGAGCAGTACTTC.